These 10 T cell receptor beta chains were sequenced from one sample in a study of T cells in Graves' hyperthyroidism and ophthalmopathy. Amplification of TCR beta CDR3 regions was performed using RNA transcripts as template. HTBI primers were employed in a first-round RT-PCR of the TCR CDR3. TCRdb processed the multiplex PCR reads anew with MiXCR; each CDR3 protein has one entry. The sample includes 660,000 or so distinct CDR3 sequences, 45% of them seen just once. Sequencing was performed on peripheral blood or thyroid tissue (not recorded which). The receptors here all came from an adult man with Graves' disease, either hyperthyroidism or ophthalmopathy (not recorded which).

This clonotype has ten or more counts. The V gene is TRBV29-1, the J gene TRBJ1-6; D not resolved. The V end was cut by 4 bases, the J end by 7 bases, with 14 bases between. This CDR3 has 14 amino acids. Germline V CDR1 and CDR2: SQVTM, ANQGSEA. CDR3: CSVVPDGRNSPLHF. In DNA, the CDR3 is TGCAGCGTTGTCCCGGACGGTCGAAATTCACCCCTCCACTTT.

In this sample, this clonotype turned up many times. This sequence joins TRBV7-8 and TRBJ1-6, with 8 bases that match TRBD1. CDR1 and CDR2 (germline): SGHVS, FQNEAQ. CDR3 length: 16 residues. The V segment lost 6 bases and the J segment 5 bases; nucleotides outside the gene matches: 9. The CDR3 sequence is CASRDRGQGDNSPLHF. CDR3 coding DNA: TGTGCCAGCAGGGATCGCGGACAGGGTGATAATTCACCCCTCCACTTT.

The genes are TRBV20-1 and TRBJ1-2; 10 bases match TRBD1. The CDR3 extends over 15 amino acids. CDR1 is DFQATT, CDR2 SNEGSKA, per germline (reference sequence). V gave up 6 bases and J gave up 3 bases; unmatched junction bases: 10. The DNA for the CDR3 is TGCAGTGCAGCCCCCGGGACAGGGGTTGACTATGGCTACACCTTC. Its translation: CSAAPGTGVDYGYTF.

This rearrangement joins TRBV25-1 to TRBJ1-1; D gene unclear. The CDR3 has 14 residues. Trimming stripped 7 bases from V and 0 bases from J, with 12 bases between. CDR1 and CDR2 from the germline V gene are MGHDK and SYGVNS. This CDR3 reads CASKEVGMNTEAFF. The DNA of the CDR3 is TGTGCCAGCAAGGAGGTCGGAATGAACACTGAAGCTTTCTTT.

The sample holds many counts of this clonotype. The chain employs TRBV7-9 and TRBJ1-2; D is perhaps TRBD1 (6 bases). The CDR3 spans 13 residues. Germline lookup yields CDR1 SEHNR and CDR2 FQNEAQ (reference sequence). Deletions cut 1 base from V and 6 bases from J, with 9 bases between. In nucleotides, the CDR3 is TGTGCCAGCAGCTTAGAAGGGGGGCATGGCTACACCTTC. Protein sequence: CASSLEGGHGYTF.

A few counts support this clonotype. This rearrangement joins TRBV11-2 to TRBJ2-7; a possible D gene is TRBD1 (7 bases). The CDR3 sequence is 14 residues long. V lost 8 bases and J lost 2, with 16 bases in between. Per the germline V gene, CDR1 is SGHAT and CDR2 is FQNNGV. The CDR3: CASVQGGAAYEQYF. The CDR3, as DNA: TGTGCCAGCGTGCAGGGGGGTGCGGCCTACGAGCAGTACTTC.

The genes are TRBV29-1 and TRBJ2-7; perhaps TRBD1 as D (6 bases). Deletions cut 5 bases from V and 5 bases from J, with 10 bases between. CDR3 size: 11 residues. In germline, CDR1 is SQVTM, CDR2 ANQGSEA. The CDR3 DNA follows: TGCAGCGTTCCGGGACACCACGAGCAGTACTTC. It specifies CSVPGHHEQYF.

This clonotype was recorded many times. The chain has TRBV12-3 or TRBV12-4 and TRBJ2-5; perhaps TRBD1 as D (5 bases). Trimming shortened V by 5 bases and J by 5 bases, and 12 bases separated the two germline ends. This CDR3 comprises 13 residues. The CDR3 DNA sequence: TGTGCCAGCAGTCACCCAGGGTTGGAGACCCAGTACTTC. As protein: CASSHPGLETQYF.

The V call is TRBV10-3, the J call TRBJ2-7; 10 bases map to TRBD1. Germline assignment: CDR1 ENHRY and CDR2 SYGVKD. The CDR3 has 14 amino acids. V gave up 5 bases and J gave up 6 bases; unmatched junction bases: 7. CDR3 in DNA: TGTGCCATCAGTTCCGGGACAGGGGAAAGCGAGCAGTACTTC. This codes for CAISSGTGESEQYF.

This clonotype was observed at least ten times. The rearrangement joins TRBV24-1 to TRBJ2-5; D unclear. V was pared by 3 bases and J by 5 bases, with 15 bases between. Per the germline V gene, CDR1 is KGHDR and CDR2 is SFDVKD. There are 15 residues in the CDR3. The CDR3 reads CATSDRVGSLETQYF. The CDR3 bases are TGTGCCACCAGTGATCGAGTCGGTTCTCTGGAGACCCAGTACTTC.